This TCR beta chain comes out of a study of blood T cell repertoires in COVID-19. Across the whole study: Both acute and convalescent COVID-19 samples were obtained from the United States, Italy and Spain. T cells, B-cell-depleted T cells, or PBMCs supplied cDNA or gDNA.

The germline V gene has CDR1 SGHAT and CDR2 FQNNGV. The V gene lost 5 bases and the J gene lost 5 bases, with 12 bases spanning the gap. This CDR3 region has 13 residues. This table comes from immunoSEQ multiplex PCR, and its TCRdb copy is limited to in-frame clones, with some not included. The table records about 200,000 clones, around four fifths of them present only once. The receptor comes from a human donor in a cohort sampled during active COVID-19. The chain uses TRBV11-2 and TRBJ1-2, with D possibly TRBD1 on 5 matching bases. Specimen: peripheral blood. The CDR3 loop is CASSPGHGYGYTF. In nucleotides, the CDR3 is TGTGCCAGCAGCCCAGGACATGGGTATGGCTACACCTTC.